Following are 2 T cell receptor beta chains from one sample sequenced in a study of CD8+ T cells in alopecia areata. Sequencing templates came from extracted RNA that was reverse transcribed into cDNA. The method was immunoSEQ multiplex PCR; TCRdb's version includes in-frame clones alone and lacks a portion of them. Of 100,000 to 140,000 clones in the sample, 84% are singletons; the top ten hold roughly 23%. The treatment denotes: oral pan-JAK inhibitor, 5-10 mg twice daily. The sequenced sample was CD8+ T cells sorted from blood, obtained at week 24, from a patient treated with tofacitinib. The receptors stem from a human donor with alopecia areata.

The CDR3 nucleotides are TGTGCCAGCAGTGATTGGACAGACAAGAACTATGGCTACACCTTC. Encoded protein: CASSDWTDKNYGYTF. This chain uses TRBV25-1 with TRBJ1-2, with a weak D call TRBD1 (6 bases). Germline V gene data show CDR1 as MGHDK and CDR2 as SYGVNS. The CDR3 is 15 amino acids. Trimming removed 3 bases from V and 2 bases from J, with 13 bases in between.

This clone was recorded a few times. The chain's CDR3 is CASSQERGETQYF. The CDR3 nucleotides read TGCGCCAGCAGCCAAGAACGGGGAGAGACCCAGTACTTC. This rearrangement joins TRBV4-3 to TRBJ2-5, with D perhaps TRBD2 (5 bases). CDR1 LGHNA and CDR2 YSLEER come from the germline V gene. The V gene lost 0 bases and the J gene lost 4 bases, with 6 bases spanning the gap. This CDR3 contains 13 residues.